This T cell receptor (beta chain) was sequenced in a study of blood T cell repertoires in COVID-19 (dated by TCRdb to about 2020). About the study as a whole: Samples covering the acute and convalescent phases of COVID-19 were provided by collaborators in the United States, Italy and Spain. The prospective study material was composed of cDNA or gDNA derived from T cells, B-cell-depleted T cells, or PBMCs. Subjects who had been exposed to COVID-19, were actively infected with it, or had recovered from it provided the deeply sampled blood TCRbeta repertoires that made up the dataset. The repertoires were released in a freely available public database meant as a resource for research on the immune response to SARS-CoV-2. The samples were drawn from the first 160 participants of the ongoing ImmuneRACE study and from some 1,300 subjects provided by 6 global collaborators. A de-identified subject ID, COVID-19 status, age in years and sex were almost always included in the sample metadata. Where HLA class I and class II types were available, the types were taken from metadata supplied by the sample provider, not from assay-based typing. Points the paper makes about the study in general: The amount of clinical and demographic metadata varied by source and participant and was provided uncurated.

As to this clone: Its specific antigen is unknown. It has no much larger one-base neighbor in the sample; base qualities were not kept.

CDR1 and CDR2 are drawn from the germline V gene (reference sequence): LNHDA, SQIVND. The CDR3 covers 16 residues, taking in both the cysteine and the phenylalanine. The kept DNA is CDR3 alone, 48 bases in frame from the first base. V is cut by 3 bases and J by 7 bases, and the space between the germline ends is 18 bases. The collaborating institutions used their own protocols to collect whole blood in K2EDTA tubes. For TCRbeta analysis, collaborator samples were shipped as frozen whole blood, as isolated PBMCs, or as DNA extracted from either sample type. TCRbeta CDR3 regions were amplified from genomic DNA by means of the immunoSEQ Assay, a bias-controlled multiplex PCR. The published analysis was carried out like this. Nucleated cell counts per sample were estimated from amplification of reference gene primers within the assay. To quantify the absolute abundance of each unique TCRbeta CDR3 rearrangement, sequence reads were collapsed and filtered. For each sample, productive Simpson clonality was calculated as the square root of Simpson's diversity index over productive rearrangements. TCRdb took this table from immuneACCESS and kept in-frame rearrangements with V and J called. Such tables lack part of the clones; where checked against another copy, unresolved V genes explain under half of the gap, and the rest is unexplained. The V and J calls and the clone size are those of that table, but D and trimming were determined from the DNA. The sample profile shows roughly 250,000 clones; more than 75% of them were found once. Jointly, the top ten make up 12% of the sample.

The source material was peripheral blood. The chain links TRBV19 with TRBJ1-4; TRBD1 is possibly the D segment (6 matching bases). This TCR was recovered from a woman aged 55-70 years with active or convalescent COVID-19. The DNA sequence is given as TGTGCCAGTAGTATCCCTCGGGACACCGGAGGTGAAAAACTGTTTTTT. It specifies CASSIPRDTGGEKLFF.